The rows below give T cell receptor beta chains drawn from one sample of a study of blood T cells in healthy people across ages. TCRdb independently ran MiXCR on the 5' RACE reads; one entry per CDR3 protein. The sample lists hundreds of thousands of distinct CDR3 sequences; less than 35% were seen once. Sequenced sample: blood. The receptors were sampled from a woman aged 80 or older in good health. Each CDR3 is given with its conserved first and last residue. A D gene is named only where the DNA matches it firmly. Rows give clone size only sometimes, using once, few, many, or a class for an expanded clone.

d_call	v_call	j_call	clone_size	cdr3_nt	cdr3_aa
TRBD1	TRBV18	TRBJ1-6	NA	TGTGCCAGCTCACCCTGGGACAGTTATAATTCACCCCTCCACTTT	CASSPWDSYNSPLHF
NA	TRBV20-1	TRBJ1-5	NA	TGCAGTGCTAGTAATAGGGGAGGCAATCAGCCCCAGCATTTT	CSASNRGGNQPQHF
NA	TRBV5-4	TRBJ2-1	few	TGTGCCAGCAGCTTGGTAATTGTCGGGACACCTACTAATGAGCAGTTCTTC	CASSLVIVGTPTNEQFF
TRBD1	TRBV28	TRBJ2-5	many	TGTGCCAGTAGTACAGGGGGCCCAGAGACCCAGTACTTC	CASSTGGPETQYF
TRBD1	TRBV6-1	TRBJ2-7	many	TGTGCCAGCAGGGCCGGGGGACAGGGTTTTCAAGTGGGCTACGAGCAGTACTTC	CASRAGGQGFQVGYEQYF
NA	TRBV20-1	TRBJ2-1	many	TGCAGTGCTAGAACAGGGAAGGGACTCAATGAGCAGTTCTTC	CSARTGKGLNEQFF
NA	TRBV6-2/TRBV6-3	TRBJ1-2	few	TGTGCCACCTGGAGGGTGGGCGACTATGGCTACACCTTC	CATWRVGDYGYTF
TRBD1	TRBV6-2/TRBV6-3	TRBJ2-3	many	TGTGCCAGCAGTTACTCGCTGGGGACAGGATTTACAGATACGCAGTATTTT	CASSYSLGTGFTDTQYF
NA	TRBV12-3/TRBV12-4	TRBJ2-3	NA	TGTGCCAGCAGTTTAGGGTTTAGTGGCGCAGATACGCAGTATTTT	CASSLGFSGADTQYF
NA	TRBV7-8	TRBJ1-1	NA	TGTGCCAGCAGCTTAGCGTCGGGGGCTGGCGGCACTGAAGCTTTCTTT	CASSLASGAGGTEAFF
NA	TRBV20-1	TRBJ1-6	few	TGCAGTGCTATCCTGGAGCGAAATTCACCCCTCCACTTT	CSAILERNSPLHF
TRBD2	TRBV6-1	TRBJ2-2	NA	TGTGCCAGCAGCCCCACTAGCGGGGGGGCAGTGGGGGAGCTGTTTTTT	CASSPTSGGAVGELFF
NA	TRBV15	TRBJ2-7	many	TGTGCCACCAGCCTATTGGGCGAGCAGTACTTC	CATSLLGEQYF
NA	TRBV30	TRBJ1-1	once	TGTGCCTGGATCTCCAGAGCAGGGTGTATGAACACTGAAGCTTTCTTT	CAWISRAGCMNTEAFF
NA	TRBV20-1	TRBJ2-3	once	TGCAGTGCTCCTTGGACCGCGGATAGCACAGATACGCAGTATTTT	CSAPWTADSTDTQYF
NA	TRBV6-5	TRBJ1-1	NA	TGTGCCAGCAGCCCCGATCGAGGGGGATTAAGCACTGAAGCTTTCTTT	CASSPDRGGLSTEAFF
NA	TRBV7-2	TRBJ2-7	many	TGTGCCAGCAGCTTAAACAGGGGACTCTCCTACGAGCAGTACTTC	CASSLNRGLSYEQYF
TRBD2	TRBV7-2	TRBJ2-4	few	TGTGCCAGCAGCTTAGATCCCCTGGGGCTAGCGGGGGAAAAAAACATTCAGTACTTC	CASSLDPLGLAGEKNIQYF
TRBD1	TRBV29-1	TRBJ2-7	NA	TGCAGCGTCCGGACAGGGGACTTCTACGAGCAGTACTTC	CSVRTGDFYEQYF
NA	TRBV6-1	TRBJ1-5	few	TGTGCCAGCAGGAGGACGGCGGATAGCAATCAGCCCCAGCATTTT	CASRRTADSNQPQHF
NA	TRBV5-1	TRBJ2-5	many	TGCGCCAGCAGCTTGACAGGCTCTCAAGAGACCCAGTACTTC	CASSLTGSQETQYF
NA	TRBV7-8	TRBJ2-5	many	TGTGCCAGCAGCTTAGGCAGGACCCAAGAGACCCAGTACTTC	CASSLGRTQETQYF
TRBD1	TRBV5-5	TRBJ1-6	NA	TGTGCCAGCAGCTTGGTCATAGGGGGACAGGGTAATTCACCCCTCCACTTT	CASSLVIGGQGNSPLHF
NA	TRBV7-2	TRBJ2-2	NA	TGTGCCAGCAGCCACATGAGAAATGACTGGGGGGTACGCACCGGGGAGCTGTTTTTT	CASSHMRNDWGVRTGELFF
NA	TRBV18	TRBJ2-2	NA	TGTGCCAGCTCACCAAGGTTCGAGGAGCTGTTTTTT	CASSPRFEELFF
NA	TRBV5-1	TRBJ2-7	many	TGCGCCAGCAGCCCCGGGACAACTCCAGCGGGGCAGTACTTC	CASSPGTTPAGQYF
NA	TRBV7-2	TRBJ2-1	NA	TGTGCCATCAGCTTAGGTAGCTCCTACAATGAGCGGTTCTTC	CAISLGSSYNERFF
NA	TRBV5-6	TRBJ2-5	NA	TGTGCCAGTAGCCCACATTTAAACGCAGGAGAGACCCAGTACTTC	CASSPHLNAGETQYF
NA	TRBV27	TRBJ2-7	many	TGTGCCAGCAGTCAGATATTGCCCTTCTACGAGCAGTACTTC	CASSQILPFYEQYF
NA	TRBV4-3	TRBJ2-3	NA	TGCGCCAGCAGCCAAGAACCGCTGTCCGGGGATACGCAGTATTTT	CASSQEPLSGDTQYF
NA	TRBV7-9	TRBJ1-4	NA	TGTGCCAGCACCCTCGGAGTCTCTAATGAAAAACTGTTTTTT	CASTLGVSNEKLFF
NA	TRBV5-6	TRBJ1-4	NA	TGTGCCAGCAGCTGGGGTGGGGTAGCAAAACTGTTTTTT	CASSWGGVAKLFF
NA	TRBV3-1	TRBJ2-7	NA	TGTACCAGCAGCCGAGGAGAGCTAGAGACCCAGTGCTTC	CTSSRGELETQCF
NA	TRBV29-1	TRBJ2-3	NA	TGCAGCGTTCCAGGGGGGGCCGGGTTCACAGATACGCAGTATTTT	CSVPGGAGFTDTQYF
NA	TRBV4-2	TRBJ2-7	few	TGTGCCAGCAGCCAGGATCTAACGGGTCTATCCTACGAGCAGTACTTC	CASSQDLTGLSYEQYF
TRBD1	TRBV7-8	TRBJ2-2	NA	TGTGCCAGCAACAAGGACAGGGTGGCCGGGGAGCTGTTTTTT	CASNKDRVAGELFF
NA	TRBV2	TRBJ1-6	few	TGTGCCAGCACCCCCAGAATTTCACCCCTCCACTTT	CASTPRISPLHF
TRBD1	TRBV9	TRBJ2-1	many	TGTGCCAGCAGCTTTGAGGGACAGATCTACAATGAGCAGTTCTTC	CASSFEGQIYNEQFF
NA	TRBV6-4	TRBJ2-7	NA	TGTGCCAGCAGGGAGTCAGGTCTATACTACGAGCAGTACTTC	CASRESGLYYEQYF
NA	TRBV5-1	TRBJ1-1	many	TGTGCCAGCAGCCCGACGACTGGGAACACTGAAGCTTTCTTT	CASSPTTGNTEAFF
NA	TRBV7-2	TRBJ2-5	many	TGTGCCAGCAGCTTAGTCACCCAGGGGGAGACCCAGTACTTC	CASSLVTQGETQYF